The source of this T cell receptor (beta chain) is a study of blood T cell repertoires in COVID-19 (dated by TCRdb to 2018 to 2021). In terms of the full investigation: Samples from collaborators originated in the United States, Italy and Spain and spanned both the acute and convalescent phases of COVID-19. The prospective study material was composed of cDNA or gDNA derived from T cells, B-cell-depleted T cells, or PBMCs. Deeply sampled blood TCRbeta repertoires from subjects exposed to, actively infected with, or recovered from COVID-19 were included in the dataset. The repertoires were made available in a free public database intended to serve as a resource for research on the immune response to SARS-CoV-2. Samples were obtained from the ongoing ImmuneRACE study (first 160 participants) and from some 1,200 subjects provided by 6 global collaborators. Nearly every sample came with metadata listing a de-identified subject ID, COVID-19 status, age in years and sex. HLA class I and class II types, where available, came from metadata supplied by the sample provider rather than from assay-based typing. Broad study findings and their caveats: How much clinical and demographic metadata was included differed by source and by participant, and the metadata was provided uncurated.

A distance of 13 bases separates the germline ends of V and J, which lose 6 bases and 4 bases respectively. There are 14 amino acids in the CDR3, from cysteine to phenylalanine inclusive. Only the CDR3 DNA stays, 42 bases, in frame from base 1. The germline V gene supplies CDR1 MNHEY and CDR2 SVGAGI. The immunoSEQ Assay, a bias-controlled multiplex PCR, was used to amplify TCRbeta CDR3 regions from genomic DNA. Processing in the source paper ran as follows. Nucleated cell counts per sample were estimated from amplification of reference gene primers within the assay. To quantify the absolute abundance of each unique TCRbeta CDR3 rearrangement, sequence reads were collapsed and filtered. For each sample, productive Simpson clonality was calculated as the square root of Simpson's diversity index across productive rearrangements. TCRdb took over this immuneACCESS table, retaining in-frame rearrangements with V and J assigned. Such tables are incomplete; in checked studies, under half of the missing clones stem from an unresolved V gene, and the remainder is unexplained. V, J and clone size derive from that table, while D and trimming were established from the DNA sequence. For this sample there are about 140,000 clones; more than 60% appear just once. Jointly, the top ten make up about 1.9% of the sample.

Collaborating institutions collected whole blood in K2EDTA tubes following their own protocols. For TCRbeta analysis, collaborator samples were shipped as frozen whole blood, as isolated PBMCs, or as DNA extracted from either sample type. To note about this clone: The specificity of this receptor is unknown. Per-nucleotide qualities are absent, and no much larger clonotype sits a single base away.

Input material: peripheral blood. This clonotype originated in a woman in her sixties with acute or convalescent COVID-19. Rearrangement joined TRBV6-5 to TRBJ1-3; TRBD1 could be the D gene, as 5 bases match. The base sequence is TGTGCCAGCAGCCGCCAGGGACTCGGAAACACCATATATTTT. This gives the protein CASSRQGLGNTIYF.